This T cell receptor (beta chain) is from a study of graft-versus-host responses after intestinal transplantation. The CDR3 extends over 14 amino acids. Germline V gene sequence: CDR1 SGHTA, CDR2 FQGNSA. The table came from immunoSEQ multiplex PCR; TCRdb's copy has only in-frame clones and leaves some out. The table shows about 19,000 clones, with more than 65% occurring only once. This chain uses TRBV7-2 with TRBJ2-5, with 10 bases identical to TRBD1. Near its end, the DNA agrees better with TRBJ2-7, so the J call may be wrong. The sequencing used PBMCs, collected 14 days after transplant. The TCR was taken from a human patient who received an intestinal transplant, so some T cells may come from the graft donor. DNA for the CDR3: TGTGCCAGCAGCACCGGGACAGGGGAGTACGAGCAGTACTTC. It translates to CASSTGTGEYEQYF.